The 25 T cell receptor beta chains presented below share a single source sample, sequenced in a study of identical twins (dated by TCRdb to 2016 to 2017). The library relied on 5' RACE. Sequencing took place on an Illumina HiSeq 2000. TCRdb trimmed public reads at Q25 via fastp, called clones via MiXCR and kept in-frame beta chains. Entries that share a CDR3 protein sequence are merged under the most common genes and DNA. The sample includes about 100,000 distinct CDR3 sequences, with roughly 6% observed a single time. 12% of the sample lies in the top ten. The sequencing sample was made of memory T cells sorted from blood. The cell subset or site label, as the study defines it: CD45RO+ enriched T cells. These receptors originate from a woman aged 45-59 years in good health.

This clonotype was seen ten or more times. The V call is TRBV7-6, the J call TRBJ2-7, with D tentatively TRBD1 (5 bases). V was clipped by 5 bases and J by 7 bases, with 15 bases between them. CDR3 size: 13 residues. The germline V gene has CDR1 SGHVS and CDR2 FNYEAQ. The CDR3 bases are TGTGCCAGCAGCCGAACCCCAGGGAATGAGCAGTACGTC. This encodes CASSRTPGNEQYV.

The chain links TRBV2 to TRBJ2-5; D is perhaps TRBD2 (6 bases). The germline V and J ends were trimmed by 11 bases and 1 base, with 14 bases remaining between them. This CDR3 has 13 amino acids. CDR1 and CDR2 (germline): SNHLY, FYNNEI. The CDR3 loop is CAGKSSVQETQYF. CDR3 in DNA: TGTGCCGGCAAGTCTAGCGTCCAAGAGACCCAGTACTTC.

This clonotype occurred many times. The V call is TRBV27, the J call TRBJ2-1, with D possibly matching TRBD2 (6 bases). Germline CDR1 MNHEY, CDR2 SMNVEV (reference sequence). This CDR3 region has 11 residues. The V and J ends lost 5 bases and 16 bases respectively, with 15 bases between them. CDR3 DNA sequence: TGTGCCAGCAGTCCCCGGGACTTACCATTCTTC. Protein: CASSPRDLPFF.

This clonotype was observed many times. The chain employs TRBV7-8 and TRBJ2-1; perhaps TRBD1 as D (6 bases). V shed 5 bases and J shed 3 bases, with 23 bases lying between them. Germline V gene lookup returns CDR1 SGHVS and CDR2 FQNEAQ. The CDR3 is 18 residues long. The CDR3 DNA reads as TGTGCCAGCAGCACAGGACAGATCCTTGGGTTGAACTACAATGAGCAGTTCTTC. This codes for CASSTGQILGLNYNEQFF.

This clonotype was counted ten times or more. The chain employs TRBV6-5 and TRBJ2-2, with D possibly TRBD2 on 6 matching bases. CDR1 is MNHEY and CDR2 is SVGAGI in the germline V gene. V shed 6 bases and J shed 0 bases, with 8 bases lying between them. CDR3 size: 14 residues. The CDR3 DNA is TGTGCCAGCAGGGAGGGAGCGAACACCGGGGAGCTGTTTTTT. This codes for CASREGANTGELFF.

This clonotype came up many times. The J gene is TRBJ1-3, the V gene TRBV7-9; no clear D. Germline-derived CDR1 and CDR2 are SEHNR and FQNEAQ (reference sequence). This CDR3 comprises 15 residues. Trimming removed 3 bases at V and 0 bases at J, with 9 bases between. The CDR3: CASSLEGFSGNTIYF. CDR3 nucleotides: TGTGCCAGCAGCTTGGAGGGCTTCTCTGGAAACACCATATATTTT.

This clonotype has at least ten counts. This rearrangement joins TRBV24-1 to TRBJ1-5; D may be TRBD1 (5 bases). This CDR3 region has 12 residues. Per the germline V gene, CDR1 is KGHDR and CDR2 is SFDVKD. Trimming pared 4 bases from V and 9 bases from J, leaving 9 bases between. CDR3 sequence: CATSEGERPQHF. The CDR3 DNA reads TGTGCCACCAGTGAAGGGGAGCGGCCCCAGCATTTT.

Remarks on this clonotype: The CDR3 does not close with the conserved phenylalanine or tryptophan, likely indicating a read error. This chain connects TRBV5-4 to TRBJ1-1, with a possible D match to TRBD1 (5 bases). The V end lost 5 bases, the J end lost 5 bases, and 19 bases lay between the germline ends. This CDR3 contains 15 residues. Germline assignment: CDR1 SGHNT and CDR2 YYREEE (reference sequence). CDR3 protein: CASSRPGPIGTEAFC. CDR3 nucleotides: TGTGCCAGCAGTCGTCCGGGACCCATTGGGACTGAAGCTTTCTGT.

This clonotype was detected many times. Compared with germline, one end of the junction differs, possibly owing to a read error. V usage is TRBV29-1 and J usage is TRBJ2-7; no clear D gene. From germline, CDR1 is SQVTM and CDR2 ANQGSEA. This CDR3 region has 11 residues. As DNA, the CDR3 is TGCAGCGTTGGACTCTCCAACGAGCAGTACTTC. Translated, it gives CSVGLSNEQYF.

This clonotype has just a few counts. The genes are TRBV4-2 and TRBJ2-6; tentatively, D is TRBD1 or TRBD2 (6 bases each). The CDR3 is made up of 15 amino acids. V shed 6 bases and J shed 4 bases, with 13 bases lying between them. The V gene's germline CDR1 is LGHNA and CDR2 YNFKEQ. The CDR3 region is CASSEGGGGANVLTF. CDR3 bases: TGTGCCAGCAGTGAAGGGGGAGGCGGGGCCAACGTCCTGACTTTC.

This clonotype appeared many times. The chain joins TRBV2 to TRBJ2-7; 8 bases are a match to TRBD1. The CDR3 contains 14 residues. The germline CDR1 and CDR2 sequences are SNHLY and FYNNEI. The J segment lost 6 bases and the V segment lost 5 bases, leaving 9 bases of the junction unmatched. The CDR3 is CASSQKDRVVEQYF. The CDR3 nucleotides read TGTGCCAGCAGTCAAAAGGACAGGGTGGTCGAGCAGTACTTC.

This CDR3 is CASSLRSYQPQHF. The CDR3 region has the DNA TGTGCCAGCAGTTTGAGGAGCTATCAGCCCCAGCATTTT. The gene calls are TRBV12-3 or TRBV12-4 and TRBJ1-5; no reliable D call. The germline V and J ends were trimmed by 3 bases and 5 bases, with 8 bases remaining between them. The CDR3 is made up of 13 amino acids.

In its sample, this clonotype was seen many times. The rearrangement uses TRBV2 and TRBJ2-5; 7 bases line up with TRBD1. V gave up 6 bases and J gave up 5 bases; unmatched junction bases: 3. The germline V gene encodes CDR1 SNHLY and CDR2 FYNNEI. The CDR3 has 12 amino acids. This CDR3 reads CASSYRGETQYF. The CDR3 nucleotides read TGTGCCAGCAGCTACAGGGGCGAGACCCAGTACTTC.

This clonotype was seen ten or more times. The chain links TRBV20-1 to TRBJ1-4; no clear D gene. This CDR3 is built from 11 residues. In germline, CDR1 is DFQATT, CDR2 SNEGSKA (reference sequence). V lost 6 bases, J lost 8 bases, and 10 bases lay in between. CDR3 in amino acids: CSASRQEKLFF. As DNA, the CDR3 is TGCAGTGCGAGCCGTCAGGAAAAACTGTTTTTT.

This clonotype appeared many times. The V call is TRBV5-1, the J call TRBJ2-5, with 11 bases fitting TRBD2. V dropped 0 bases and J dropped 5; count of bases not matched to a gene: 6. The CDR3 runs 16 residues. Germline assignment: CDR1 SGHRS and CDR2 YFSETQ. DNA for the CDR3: TGCGCCAGCAGCTTGGTGGTAGCGGGAGGGTTGGAGACCCAGTACTTC. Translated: CASSLVVAGGLETQYF.

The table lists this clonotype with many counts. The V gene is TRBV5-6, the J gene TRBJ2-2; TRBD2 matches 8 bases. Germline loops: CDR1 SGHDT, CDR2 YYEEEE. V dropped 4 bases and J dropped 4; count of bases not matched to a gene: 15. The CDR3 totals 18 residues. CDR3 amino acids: CASSLIPGTSYSTGELFF. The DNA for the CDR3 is TGTGCCAGCAGCCTGATTCCCGGGACTAGTTATAGCACCGGGGAGCTGTTTTTT.

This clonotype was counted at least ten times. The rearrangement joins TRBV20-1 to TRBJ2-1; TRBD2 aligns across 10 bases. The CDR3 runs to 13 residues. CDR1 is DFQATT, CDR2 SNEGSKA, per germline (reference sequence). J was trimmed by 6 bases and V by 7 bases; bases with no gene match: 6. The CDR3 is CSGTSGTFNEQFF. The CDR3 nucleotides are TGCAGTGGAACTAGCGGGACCTTCAATGAGCAGTTCTTC.

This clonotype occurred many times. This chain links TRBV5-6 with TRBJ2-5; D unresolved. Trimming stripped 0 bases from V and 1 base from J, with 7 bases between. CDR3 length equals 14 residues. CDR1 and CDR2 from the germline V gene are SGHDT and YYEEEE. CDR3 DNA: TGTGCCAGCAGCTTGGGGTCATCCCAAGAGACCCAGTACTTC. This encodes CASSLGSSQETQYF.

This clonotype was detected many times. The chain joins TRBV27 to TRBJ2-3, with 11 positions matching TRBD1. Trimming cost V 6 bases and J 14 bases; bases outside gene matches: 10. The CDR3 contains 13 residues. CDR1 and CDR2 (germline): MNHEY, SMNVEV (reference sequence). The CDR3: CASRPPGQGAWYF. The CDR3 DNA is TGTGCCAGCAGACCGCCCGGACAGGGGGCTTGGTATTTT.

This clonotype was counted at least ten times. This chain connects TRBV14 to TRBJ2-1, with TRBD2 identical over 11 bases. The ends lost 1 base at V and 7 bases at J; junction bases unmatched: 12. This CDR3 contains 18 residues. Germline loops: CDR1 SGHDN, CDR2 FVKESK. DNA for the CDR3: TGTGCCAGCAGCCAAGCCTCGTGGGCTAGCGGGAGGTATAATGAGCAGTTCTTC. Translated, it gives CASSQASWASGRYNEQFF.

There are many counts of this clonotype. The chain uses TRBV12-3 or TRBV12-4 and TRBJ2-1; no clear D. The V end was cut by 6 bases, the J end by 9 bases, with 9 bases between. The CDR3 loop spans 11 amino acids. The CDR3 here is CASSRVREQFF. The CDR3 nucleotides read TGTGCCAGCAGCCGAGTTCGTGAGCAGTTCTTC.

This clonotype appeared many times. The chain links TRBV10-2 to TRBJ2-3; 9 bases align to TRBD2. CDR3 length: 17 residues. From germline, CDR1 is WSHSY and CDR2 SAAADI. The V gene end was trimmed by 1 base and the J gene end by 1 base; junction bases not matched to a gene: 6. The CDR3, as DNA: TGCGCCAGCAGTGAGTTGGCGGGAGGGAAACGCACAGATACGCAGTATTTT. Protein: CASSELAGGKRTDTQYF.

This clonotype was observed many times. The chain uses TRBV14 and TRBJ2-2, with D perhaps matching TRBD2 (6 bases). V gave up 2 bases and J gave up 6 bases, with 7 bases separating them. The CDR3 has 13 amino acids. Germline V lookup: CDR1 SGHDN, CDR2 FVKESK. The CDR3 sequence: CASSQWGAGELFF. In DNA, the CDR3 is TGTGCCAGCAGCCAATGGGGGGCCGGGGAGCTGTTTTTT.

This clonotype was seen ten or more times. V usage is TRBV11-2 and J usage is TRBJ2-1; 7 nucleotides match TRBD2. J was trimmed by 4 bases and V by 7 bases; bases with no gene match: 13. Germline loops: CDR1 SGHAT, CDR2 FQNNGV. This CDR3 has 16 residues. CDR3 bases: TGTGCCAGCACCCTCTCGAGCGGGACCAGTTACAATGAGCAGTTCTTC. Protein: CASTLSSGTSYNEQFF.

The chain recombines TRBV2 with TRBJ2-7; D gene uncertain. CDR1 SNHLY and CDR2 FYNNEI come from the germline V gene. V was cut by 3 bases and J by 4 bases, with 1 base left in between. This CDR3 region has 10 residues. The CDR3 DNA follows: TGTGCCAGCAGTGAGTACGAGCAGTACTTC. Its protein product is CASSEYEQYF.